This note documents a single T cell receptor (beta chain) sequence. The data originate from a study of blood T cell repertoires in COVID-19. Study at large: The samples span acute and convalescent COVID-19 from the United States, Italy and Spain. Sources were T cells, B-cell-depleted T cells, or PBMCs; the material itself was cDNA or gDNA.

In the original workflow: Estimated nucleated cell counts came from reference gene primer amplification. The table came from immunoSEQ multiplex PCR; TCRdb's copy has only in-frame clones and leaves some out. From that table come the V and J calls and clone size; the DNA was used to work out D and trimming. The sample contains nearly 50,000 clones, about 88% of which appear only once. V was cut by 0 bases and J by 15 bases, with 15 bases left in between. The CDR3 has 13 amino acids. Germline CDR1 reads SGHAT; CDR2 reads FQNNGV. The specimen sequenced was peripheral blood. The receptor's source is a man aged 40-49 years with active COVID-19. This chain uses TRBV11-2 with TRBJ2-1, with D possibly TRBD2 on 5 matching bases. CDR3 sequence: CASSLDRDSRGFF. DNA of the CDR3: TGTGCCAGCAGCTTAGATCGGGATTCCCGGGGGTTCTTC.